This paragraph reports one T cell receptor beta chain. Antigen specificity is unknown. This record belongs to a study of cytomegalovirus exposure and HLA in healthy donors. Study-level results: A later analysis reported that several of the most significant clusters appeared to be linked to common viral pathogens, among them Epstein-Barr virus. In a later analysis, at a false discovery rate of 0.05, about 17,000 TCR beta sequences matched HLA alleles. Association of a missense DCLRE1C variant with TCR beta V- and J-gene trimming was reported in a later analysis.

In germline, CDR1 is WSHSY, CDR2 SAAADI. Germline trimming cut 4 bases from V and 1 base from J; bases unmatched to any gene: 0. This CDR3 region has 14 residues. PCR used 60 Vbeta primers and 13 Jbeta primers. The data were produced by immunoSEQ multiplex PCR, yet TCRdb's version contains in-frame clones alone and is incomplete. The repertoire holds 200,000 or so clones, about 77% seen once, with roughly 3% in the top ten. The rearrangement links TRBV10-2 to TRBJ2-5; 10 nucleotides line up with TRBD2. Material for sequencing was PBMCs. The source of this sequence is a woman in her thirties in good health and CMV-seronegative. CDR3 nucleotides: TGCGCCAGCAGTGCTAGCGGGGGCCAAGAGACCCAGTACTTC. It yields the protein CASSASGGQETQYF.